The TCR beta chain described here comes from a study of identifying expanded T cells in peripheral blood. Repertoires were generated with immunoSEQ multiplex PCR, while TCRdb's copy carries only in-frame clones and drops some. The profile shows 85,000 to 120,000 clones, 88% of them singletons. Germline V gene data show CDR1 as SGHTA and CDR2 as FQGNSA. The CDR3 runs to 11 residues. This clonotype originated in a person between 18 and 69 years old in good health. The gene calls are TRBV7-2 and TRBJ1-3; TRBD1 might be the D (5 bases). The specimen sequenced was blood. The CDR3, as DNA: TGTGGGACGGGGGCTGGAAACACCATATATTTT. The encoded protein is CGTGAGNTIYF.